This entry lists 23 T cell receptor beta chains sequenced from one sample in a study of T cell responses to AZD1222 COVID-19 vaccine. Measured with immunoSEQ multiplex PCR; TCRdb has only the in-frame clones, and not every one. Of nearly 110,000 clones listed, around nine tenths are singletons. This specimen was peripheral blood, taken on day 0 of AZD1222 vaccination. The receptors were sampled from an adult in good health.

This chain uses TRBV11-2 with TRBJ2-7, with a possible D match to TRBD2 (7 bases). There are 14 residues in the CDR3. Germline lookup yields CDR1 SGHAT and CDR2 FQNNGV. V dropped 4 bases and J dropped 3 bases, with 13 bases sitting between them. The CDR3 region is CASSSLGGGYEQYF. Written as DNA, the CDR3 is TGTGCCAGCAGCTCGCTAGGGGGGGGCTACGAGCAGTACTTC.

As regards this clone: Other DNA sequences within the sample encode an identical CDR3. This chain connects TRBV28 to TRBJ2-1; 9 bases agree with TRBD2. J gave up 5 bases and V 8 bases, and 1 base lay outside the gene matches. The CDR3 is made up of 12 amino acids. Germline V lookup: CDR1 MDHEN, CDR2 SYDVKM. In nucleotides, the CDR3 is TGTGCCAGCGGACTAGCGAACAATGAGCAGTTCTTC. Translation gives CASGLANNEQFF.

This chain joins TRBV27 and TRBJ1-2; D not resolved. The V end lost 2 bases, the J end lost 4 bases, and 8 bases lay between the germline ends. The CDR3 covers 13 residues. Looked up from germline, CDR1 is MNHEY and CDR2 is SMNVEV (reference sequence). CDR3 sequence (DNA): TGTGCCAGCAGTTTAGGCCCAGTCTATGGCTACACCTTC. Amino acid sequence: CASSLGPVYGYTF.

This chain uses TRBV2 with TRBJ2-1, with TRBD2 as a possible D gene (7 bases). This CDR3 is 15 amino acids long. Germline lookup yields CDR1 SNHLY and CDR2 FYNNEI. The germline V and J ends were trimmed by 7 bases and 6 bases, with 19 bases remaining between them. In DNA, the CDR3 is TGTGCCAGCAAGATAGTAGGGGGGGCCTTCAATGAGCAGTTCTTC. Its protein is CASKIVGGAFNEQFF.

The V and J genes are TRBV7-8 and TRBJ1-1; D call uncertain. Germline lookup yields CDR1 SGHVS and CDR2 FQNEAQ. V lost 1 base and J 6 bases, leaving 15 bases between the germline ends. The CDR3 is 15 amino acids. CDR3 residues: CASSLVEVGWAEAFF. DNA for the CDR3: TGTGCCAGCAGCTTAGTAGAAGTGGGTTGGGCTGAAGCTTTCTTT.

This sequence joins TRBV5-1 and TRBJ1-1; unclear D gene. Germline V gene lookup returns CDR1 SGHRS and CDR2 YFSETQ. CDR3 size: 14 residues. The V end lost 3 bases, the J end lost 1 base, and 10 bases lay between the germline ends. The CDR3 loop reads CASSSSAANTEAFF. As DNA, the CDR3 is TGCGCCAGCAGCTCCTCTGCCGCGAACACTGAAGCTTTCTTT.

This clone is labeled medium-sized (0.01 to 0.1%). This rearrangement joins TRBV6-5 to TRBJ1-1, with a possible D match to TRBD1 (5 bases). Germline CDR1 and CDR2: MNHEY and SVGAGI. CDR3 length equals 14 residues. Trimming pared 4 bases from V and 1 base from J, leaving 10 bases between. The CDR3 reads CASSSWGGNTEAFF. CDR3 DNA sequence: TGTGCCAGCAGTTCCTGGGGGGGGAACACTGAAGCTTTCTTT.

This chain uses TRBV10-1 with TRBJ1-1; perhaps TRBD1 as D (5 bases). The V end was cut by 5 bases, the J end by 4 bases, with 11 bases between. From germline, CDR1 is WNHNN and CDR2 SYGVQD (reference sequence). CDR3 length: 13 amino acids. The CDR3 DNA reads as TGCGCCAGCAGTAGAGACGGGGGCACTGAAGCTTTCTTT. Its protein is CASSRDGGTEAFF.

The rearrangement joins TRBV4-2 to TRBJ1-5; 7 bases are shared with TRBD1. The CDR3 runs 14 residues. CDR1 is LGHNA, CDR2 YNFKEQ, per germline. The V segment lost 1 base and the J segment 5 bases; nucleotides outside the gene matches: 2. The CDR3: CASSQATGDQPQHF. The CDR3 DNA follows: TGTGCCAGCAGCCAAGCAACAGGGGATCAGCCCCAGCATTTT.

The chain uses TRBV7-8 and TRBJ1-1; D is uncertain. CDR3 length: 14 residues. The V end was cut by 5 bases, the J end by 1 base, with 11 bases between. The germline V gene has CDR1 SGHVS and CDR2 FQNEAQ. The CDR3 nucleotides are TGTGCCAGCAGCCTACTACGGGAGAACACTGAAGCTTTCTTT. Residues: CASSLLRENTEAFF.

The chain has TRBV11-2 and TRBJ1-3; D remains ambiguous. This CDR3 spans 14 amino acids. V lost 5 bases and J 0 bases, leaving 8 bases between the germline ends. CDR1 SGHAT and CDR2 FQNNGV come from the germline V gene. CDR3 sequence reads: CASSGRDSGNTIYF. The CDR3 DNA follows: TGTGCCAGCAGCGGCCGGGACTCTGGAAACACCATATATTTT.

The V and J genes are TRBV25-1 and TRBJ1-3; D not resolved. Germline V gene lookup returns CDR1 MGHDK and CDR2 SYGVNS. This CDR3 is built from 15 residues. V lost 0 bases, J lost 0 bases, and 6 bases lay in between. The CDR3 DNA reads TGTGCCAGCAGTGAATATGGCTCCTCTGGAAACACCATATATTTT. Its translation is CASSEYGSSGNTIYF.

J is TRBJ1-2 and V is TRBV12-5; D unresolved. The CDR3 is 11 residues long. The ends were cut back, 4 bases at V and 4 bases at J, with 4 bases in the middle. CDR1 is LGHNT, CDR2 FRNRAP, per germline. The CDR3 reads CASGSLYGYTF. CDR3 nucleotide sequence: TGTGCTAGTGGTTCCCTCTATGGCTACACCTTC.

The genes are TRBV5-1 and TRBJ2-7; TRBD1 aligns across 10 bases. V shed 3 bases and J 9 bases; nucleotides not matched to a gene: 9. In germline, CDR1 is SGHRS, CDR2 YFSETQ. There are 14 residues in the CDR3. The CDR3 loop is CASSSPGQGRAQYF. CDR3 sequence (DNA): TGCGCCAGCAGCTCCCCGGGACAGGGGCGGGCGCAGTACTTC.

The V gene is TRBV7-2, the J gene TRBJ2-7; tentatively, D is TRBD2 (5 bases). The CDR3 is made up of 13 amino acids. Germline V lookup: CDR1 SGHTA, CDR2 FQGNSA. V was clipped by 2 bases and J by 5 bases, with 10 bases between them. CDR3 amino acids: CASSLRGSNEQYF. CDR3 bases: TGTGCCAGCAGCTTAAGAGGGTCCAACGAGCAGTACTTC.

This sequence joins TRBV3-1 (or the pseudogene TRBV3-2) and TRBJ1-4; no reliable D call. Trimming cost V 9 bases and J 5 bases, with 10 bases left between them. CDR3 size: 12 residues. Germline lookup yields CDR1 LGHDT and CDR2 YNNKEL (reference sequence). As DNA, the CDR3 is TGTGCCAGTGCCGCCGGGAATGAAAAACTGTTTTTT. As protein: CASAAGNEKLFF.

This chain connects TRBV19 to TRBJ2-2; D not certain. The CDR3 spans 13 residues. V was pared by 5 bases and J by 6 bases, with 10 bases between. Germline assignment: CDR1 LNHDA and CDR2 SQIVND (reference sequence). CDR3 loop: CASSFQSAGELFF. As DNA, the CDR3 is TGTGCCAGTAGTTTCCAGTCGGCCGGGGAGCTGTTTTTT.

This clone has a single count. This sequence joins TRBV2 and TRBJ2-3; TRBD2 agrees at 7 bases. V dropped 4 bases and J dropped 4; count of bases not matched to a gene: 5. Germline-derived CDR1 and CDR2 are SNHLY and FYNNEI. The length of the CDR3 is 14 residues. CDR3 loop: CASSAQRGADTQYF. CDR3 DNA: TGTGCCAGCAGTGCCCAGCGGGGTGCAGATACGCAGTATTTT.

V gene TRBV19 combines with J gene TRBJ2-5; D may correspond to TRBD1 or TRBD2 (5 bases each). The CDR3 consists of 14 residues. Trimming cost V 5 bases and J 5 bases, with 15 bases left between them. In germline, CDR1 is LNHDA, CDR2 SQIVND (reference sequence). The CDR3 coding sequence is TGTGCCAGTAGTCGTTCCGGGACCGTCGAGACCCAGTACTTC. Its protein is CASSRSGTVETQYF.

CDR3 amino acids: CASSFRDTPRSGNTIYF. In nucleotides, the CDR3 is TGTGCCAGTAGCTTCCGGGACACTCCCCGCTCTGGAAACACCATATATTTT. J is TRBJ1-3 and V is TRBV19; TRBD1 might be the D (6 bases). CDR3 length: 17 amino acids. V was trimmed by 6 bases and J by 0 bases, leaving 18 bases between them. Germline CDR1 and CDR2: LNHDA and SQIVND (reference sequence).

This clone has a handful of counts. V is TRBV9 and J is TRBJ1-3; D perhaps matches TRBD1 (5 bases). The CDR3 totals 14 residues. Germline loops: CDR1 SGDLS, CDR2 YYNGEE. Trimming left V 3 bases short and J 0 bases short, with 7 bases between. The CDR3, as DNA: TGTGCCAGCAGCGACAGGAGCTCTGGAAACACCATATATTTT. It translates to CASSDRSSGNTIYF.

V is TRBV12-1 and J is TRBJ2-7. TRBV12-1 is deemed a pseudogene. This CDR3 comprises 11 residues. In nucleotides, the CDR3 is TGTGCCAGCAGCGCATCCTACGAGCAGTACTTC. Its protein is CASSASYEQYF.

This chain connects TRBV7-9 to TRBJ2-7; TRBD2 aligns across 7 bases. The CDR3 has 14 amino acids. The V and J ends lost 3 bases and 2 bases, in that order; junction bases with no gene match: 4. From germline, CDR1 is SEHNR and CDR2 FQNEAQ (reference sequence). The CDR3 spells CASSLGGSTYEQYF. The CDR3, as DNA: TGTGCCAGCAGCTTGGGGGGGAGTACCTACGAGCAGTACTTC. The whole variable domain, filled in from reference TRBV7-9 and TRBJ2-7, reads DTGVSQNPRHKITKRGQNVTFRCDPISEHNRLYWYRQTLGQGPEFLTYFQNEAQLEKSRLLSDRFSAERPKGSFSTLEIQRTEQGDSAMYLCASSLGGSTYEQYFGPGTRLTVT.